The 9 T cell receptor beta chains below were found in one sample sequenced in a study of blood T cell repertoires in COVID-19. The table came from immunoSEQ multiplex PCR; TCRdb's copy has only in-frame clones and leaves some out. The profile shows tens of thousands of clones, 70% to 80% of them singletons. The source material was peripheral blood. The source of these receptors is a woman in her 70s with acute or convalescent COVID-19.

V is TRBV5-6 and J is TRBJ2-7, with D tentatively TRBD2 (5 bases). The germline V and J ends were trimmed by 4 bases and 1 base, with 18 bases remaining between them. The CDR3 is 16 residues long. Germline V gene sequence: CDR1 SGHDT, CDR2 YYEEEE. Here the CDR3 reads CASSAARGLRSYEQYF. The CDR3 nucleotides are TGTGCCAGCAGCGCTGCTAGAGGGTTGAGGTCCTACGAGCAGTACTTC. Together with reference TRBV5-6 and TRBJ2-7, the CDR3 gives the full variable domain: DAGVTQSPTHLIKTRGQQVTLRCSPKSGHDTVSWYQQALGQGPQFIFQYYEEEERQRGNFPDRFSGHQFPNYSSELNVNALLLGDSALYLCASSAARGLRSYEQYFGPGTRLTVT.

The table lists this clone with a few counts. The chain links TRBV2 to TRBJ1-5, with unresolved D. V gave up 4 bases and J gave up 2 bases, with 12 bases separating them. This CDR3 contains 15 residues. CDR1 is SNHLY and CDR2 is FYNNEI in the germline V gene. CDR3 in DNA: TGTGCCAGCAGTGGGTTCTCTCGAGGCAATCAGCCCCAGCATTTT. Amino acid sequence: CASSGFSRGNQPQHF.

Turning to this clone: Distinct nucleotide sequences in the sample also encode this CDR3. The chain has TRBV6-5 and TRBJ1-2; 8 bases are a match to TRBD1. CDR3 length: 14 amino acids. V lost 4 bases, J lost 2 bases, and 3 bases stayed unmatched. Germline assignment: CDR1 MNHEY and CDR2 SVGAGI. CDR3 coding DNA: TGTGCCAGCAGTTCAGGGGGCCAGAACTATGGCTACACCTTC. Its translation: CASSSGGQNYGYTF.

V is TRBV25-1 and J is TRBJ1-2, with D possibly TRBD1 on 6 matching bases. The CDR3 has 16 residues. Per germline, CDR1 MGHDK and CDR2 SYGVNS. Trimming stripped 0 bases from V and 9 bases from J, with 20 bases between. The CDR3 sequence is CASSEYGFAGGASYTF. The CDR3, as DNA: TGTGCCAGCAGTGAATACGGGTTTGCGGGGGGCGCGAGCTACACCTTC.

The CDR3 DNA reads TGTGCCAGCAGCCCGAACAGGGGTTTGAACACTGAAGCTTTCTTT. Translation gives CASSPNRGLNTEAFF. The chain carries TRBV7-9 and TRBJ1-1; 7 bases fit TRBD1. Germline V gene data show CDR1 as SEHNR and CDR2 as FQNEAQ (reference sequence). The junction had 6 bases not matched to a gene; V was cut back by 5 bases and J by 0 bases. CDR3 length: 15 amino acids.

V gene TRBV12-3 or TRBV12-4 combines with J gene TRBJ2-3; D remains unclear. The CDR3 sequence is 12 residues long. V dropped 3 bases and J dropped 8 bases, with 9 bases sitting between them. In DNA, the CDR3 is TGTGCCAGCAGTTTTGGGTCGGGTACGCAGTATTTT. Translation gives CASSFGSGTQYF.

This chain joins TRBV5-4 and TRBJ1-1, with a possible D match to TRBD1 (5 bases). Between the trimmed V and J ends, which lost 0 bases and 4 bases, there was a span of 10 bases. In germline, CDR1 is SGHNT, CDR2 YYREEE (reference sequence). This CDR3 is 14 amino acids long. CDR3 loop: CASSLAGGGTEAFF. The CDR3 DNA follows: TGTGCCAGCAGCTTGGCCGGGGGGGGCACTGAAGCTTTCTTT.

This chain uses TRBV7-9 with TRBJ1-6, with 9 bases identical to TRBD1. The CDR3 contains 15 residues. Germline lookup yields CDR1 SEHNR and CDR2 FQNEAQ (reference sequence). The trim removed 6 bases at V and 9 bases at J, leaving 9 bases unmatched. For the CDR3, the DNA is TGTGCCAGCAGGAAATCGGGACAGGGCATTTCACCCCTCCACTTT. As protein: CASRKSGQGISPLHF.

This clone was recorded once. J is TRBJ1-1 and V is TRBV11-3; D might be TRBD1 (5 bases). V was cut by 0 bases and J by 7 bases, with 9 bases left in between. The CDR3 is 13 amino acids. CDR1 SGHNT and CDR2 YENEEA come from the germline V gene. The CDR3 DNA follows: TGTGCCAGCAGCTTAGAGGAGCAGGGTGAAGCTTTCTTT. As protein: CASSLEEQGEAFF.